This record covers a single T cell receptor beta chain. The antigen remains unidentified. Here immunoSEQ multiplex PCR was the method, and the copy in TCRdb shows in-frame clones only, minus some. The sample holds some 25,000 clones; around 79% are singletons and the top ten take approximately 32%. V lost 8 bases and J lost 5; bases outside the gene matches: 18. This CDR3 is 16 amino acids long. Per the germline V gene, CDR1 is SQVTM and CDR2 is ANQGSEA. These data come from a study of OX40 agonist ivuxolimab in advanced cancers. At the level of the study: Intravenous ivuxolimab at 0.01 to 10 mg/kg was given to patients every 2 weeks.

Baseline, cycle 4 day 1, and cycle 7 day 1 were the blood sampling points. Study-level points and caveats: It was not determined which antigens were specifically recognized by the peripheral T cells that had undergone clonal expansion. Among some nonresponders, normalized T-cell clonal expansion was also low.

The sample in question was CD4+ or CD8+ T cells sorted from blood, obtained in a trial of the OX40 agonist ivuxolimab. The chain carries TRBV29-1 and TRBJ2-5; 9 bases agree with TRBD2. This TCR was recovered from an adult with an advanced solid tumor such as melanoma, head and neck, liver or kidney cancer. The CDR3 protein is CSHTVGGGGGCETQYF. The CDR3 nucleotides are TGCAGCCACACGGTTGGAGGCGGGGGGGGGTGTGAGACCCAGTACTTC.